These T cell receptor beta chains were read from a single sample in a study of PD-1 blockade in classical Hodgkin lymphoma. Profiled with immunoSEQ multiplex PCR; TCRdb holds only in-frame clones, not every one. The profile shows over 25,000 clones, 70% to 90% of them singletons. Sequenced material: peripheral blood mononuclear cells (PBMCs), taken before the second cycle of nivolumab. The receptors were sampled from a human donor with classical Hodgkin lymphoma. CDR3s include the opening cysteine and the closing phenylalanine or tryptophan. D genes are given only for firm matches. Expanded clones get a size class; other rows say once, few or many, or leave the size out.

. | TRBJ2-7 | . | TRBV19 | TGTGCCAGTAGTATAGGTCCTCTGAGCTCCTACGAGCAGTACTTC | CASSIGPLSSYEQYF
once | TRBJ1-6 | . | TRBV19 | TGTGCCAGTAGGGGTCGAGGGGCCTCACCCCTCCACTTT | CASRGRGASPLHF
. | TRBJ2-5 | TRBD1 | TRBV10-3 | TGTGCCATCAGTGAGCCCACAGCCGGGACAGGGGGGGAGACCCAGTACTTC | CAISEPTAGTGGETQYF
. | TRBJ2-3 | . | TRBV5-1 | TGCGCCAGCAGCTTGCCCGGAGACTCCATAACGCAGTATTTT | CASSLPGDSITQYF
once | TRBJ2-7 | TRBD1 | TRBV5-1 | TGCGCCAGCAGCTGGGGACAGACCAATGTCTACGAGCAGTACTTC | CASSWGQTNVYEQYF
few | TRBJ2-1 | . | TRBV7-9 | TGTGCCAGCAGCTCCCTTGGTCCCCGGACAACCTACAATGAGCAGTTCTTC | CASSSLGPRTTYNEQFF
. | TRBJ2-3 | TRBD2 | TRBV7-2 | TGTGCCAGCAGTTCCGATAGACTAGCGGGAGTCGTGCAGTATTTT | CASSSDRLAGVVQYF
. | TRBJ2-3 | TRBD1 | TRBV10-3 | TGTGCCATCGGGGGTCCGGGACAGGGGCCCACAGATACGCAGTATTTT | CAIGGPGQGPTDTQYF
. | TRBJ2-7 | TRBD2 | TRBV5-1 | TGCGCCAGCAACCGAGGGACTAGTATCACCTACGAGCAGTACTTC | CASNRGTSITYEQYF
few | TRBJ2-3 | TRBD2 | TRBV7-8 | TGTGCCAGCAGTTTTAGCGGGAGGGTAGCAGATACGCAGTATTTT | CASSFSGRVADTQYF
few | TRBJ2-2 | . | TRBV7-2 | TGTGCCAGCAGCAAAGAGCGGGTAGAGAACACCGGGGAGCTGTTTTTT | CASSKERVENTGELFF
large | TRBJ2-1 | TRBD2 | TRBV7-8 | TGTGCCAGCAGTCACCCTCGGCTAGCGGGAGGGTTGTCCTACAATGAGCAGTTCTTC | CASSHPRLAGGLSYNEQFF
. | TRBJ1-2 | . | TRBV27 | TGTGCCAGCAGTTTGGCCGATGGGACCGTTTACGGCTACACCTTC | CASSLADGTVYGYTF
medium-sized | TRBJ1-5 | . | TRBV4-2 | TGTGCCAGCAGCCAAGATCGGGGGAGCAATCAGCCCCAGCATTTT | CASSQDRGSNQPQHF
. | TRBJ1-1 | . | TRBV9 | TGTGCCAGCTCGAGAGGGGGTGGAGTCGAAGCTTTCTTT | CASSRGGGVEAFF
. | TRBJ1-1 | . | TRBV7-2 | TGTGCCAGCAGCTTAGATCCAGGGACTTTTGAAGCTTTCTTT | CASSLDPGTFEAFF
. | TRBJ2-6 | TRBD1 | TRBV2 | TGTGCCAGCAGTGCACCGCCCGGGACAGGGGCTGGGGCCAACGTCCTGACTTTC | CASSAPPGTGAGANVLTF
. | TRBJ2-3 | . | TRBV5-1 | TGCGCCAGCAGCTTGGTTCTCAGCACAGATACGCAGTATTTT | CASSLVLSTDTQYF
. | TRBJ1-5 | . | TRBV5-6 | TGTGCCAGCAGCTTAGGACGGTATAGCAATCAGCCCCAGCATTTT | CASSLGRYSNQPQHF
. | TRBJ2-3 | TRBD2 | TRBV28 | TGTGCCAGCAGTATAAGCGGGATGGGGGCAGATACGCAGTATTTT | CASSISGMGADTQYF
. | TRBJ1-1 | . | TRBV7-8 | TGTGCCAGCAGCTTAGCGACCTACACTGAAGCTTTCTTT | CASSLATYTEAFF
. | TRBJ2-2 | TRBD2 | TRBV7-2 | TGTGCCAGCAGCTCCACCGGGACTAGCCTGGGGGAGCTGTTTTTT | CASSSTGTSLGELFF
. | TRBJ2-7 | . | TRBV11-1 | TGTGCCAGCAGCTCAAGACGAGGGTCCTACGAGCAGTACTTC | CASSSRRGSYEQYF
. | TRBJ1-5 | . | TRBV28 | TGTGCCAGCAGGCTAGGGGGGTATAGCAATCAGCCCCAGCATTTT | CASRLGGYSNQPQHF
few | TRBJ2-2 | TRBD2 | TRBV4-3 | TGCGCCAGCAGCCAAGTTAGCGGGACAACCGGGGAGCTGTTTTTT | CASSQVSGTTGELFF
. | TRBJ2-7 | . | TRBV28 | TGTGCCAGCAGTTTACAGAGGGGCGAGCAGTACTTC | CASSLQRGEQYF
. | TRBJ1-3 | . | TRBV7-2 | TGTGCCAGCAGCTTAACAGGGAACGGGAACACCATATATTTT | CASSLTGNGNTIYF
. | TRBJ2-3 | . | TRBV29-1 | TGCAGCGTGATTAGAGATTACACAGATACGCAGTATTTT | CSVIRDYTDTQYF
. | TRBJ2-2 | TRBD2 | TRBV7-2 | TGTGCCACCTTAGCGGGAGGGTATAACGGGGAGCTGTTTTTT | CATLAGGYNGELFF
. | TRBJ2-3 | . | TRBV19 | TGTGCCAGTAATAGGCAGCCTAGCACAGATACGCAGTATTTT | CASNRQPSTDTQYF
. | TRBJ2-5 | TRBD1 | TRBV13 | TGTGCCAGCAGCTTGGGACAGGGCGGAGGACGTGAGACCCAGTACTTC | CASSLGQGGGRETQYF
. | TRBJ2-5 | TRBD2 | TRBV4-3 | TGCGCCAGCAGCCAAGATTGGCTAGCGGGTGAAGAGACCCAGTACTTC | CASSQDWLAGEETQYF
. | TRBJ2-2 | TRBD1 | TRBV19 | TGTGCCAGTAGTATCGTGGGGACAGGGCTGTGGGCCGGGGAGCTGTTTTTT | CASSIVGTGLWAGELFF
once | TRBJ2-5 | . | TRBV10-3 | TGTGCCATCAGGAGACAGATCCAAGAGACCCAGTACTTC | CAIRRQIQETQYF
. | TRBJ2-1 | TRBD1 | TRBV6-4 | TGTGCCAGCAGTGACTCGGCAGGGGGCTACAATGAGCAGTTCTTC | CASSDSAGGYNEQFF
. | TRBJ1-2 | . | TRBV6-1 | TGTGCCAGCAGTGAAGGGGCAAGTAGTATTTATGGCTACACCTTC | CASSEGASSIYGYTF
. | TRBJ1-4 | TRBD1 | TRBV11-2 | TGTGCCAGCAGCATAAGATCCAGGGGGGTTGAAAAACTGTTTTTT | CASSIRSRGVEKLFF
. | TRBJ1-2 | TRBD1 | TRBV5-6 | TGTGCCAGCAGCTTGGGACAGGGGCAGGGTGGCTACACCTTC | CASSLGQGQGGYTF
. | TRBJ2-2 | . | TRBV2 | TGTGCCAGCAGGGAATCACAAAACACCGGGGAGCTGTTTTTT | CASRESQNTGELFF
. | TRBJ1-1 | . | TRBV2 | TGTGCCAGCAAAGAGAGCCTGAACACTGAAGCTTTCTTT | CASKESLNTEAFF
. | TRBJ1-2 | . | TRBV28 | TGTGCCAGCAGTTTTCTGTCGAACTATGGCTACACCTTC | CASSFLSNYGYTF
once | TRBJ2-2 | TRBD1 | TRBV2 | TGTGCCAGCAGTGTACAGGGGGCGCCGGACACCGGGGAGCTGTTTTTT | CASSVQGAPDTGELFF
. | TRBJ2-4 | TRBD2 | TRBV9 | TGTGCCAGCAGCGTAGATCCACTAGCGGGAGGAACCAAAAACATTCAGTACTTC | CASSVDPLAGGTKNIQYF
. | TRBJ1-2 | . | TRBV5-1 | TGCGCCAGCAGCTTGGAATCTTTGGGGGGTTACTATGGCTACACCTTC | CASSLESLGGYYGYTF